Below, 25 T cell receptor beta chains from the same sample are listed, as sequenced in a study of blood T cell repertoires in COVID-19. The table came from immunoSEQ multiplex PCR; TCRdb's copy has only in-frame clones and leaves some out. The sample consists of 130,000 or so clones, approximately 81% of them appearing once. Sequenced input: peripheral blood. Source of these receptors: a man in his sixties with acute or convalescent COVID-19.

V usage is TRBV5-1 and J usage is TRBJ2-3; 10 bases fit TRBD1. V lost 2 bases to trimming and J lost 3 bases; unmatched junction nucleotides: 6. Germline CDR1 is SGHRS and CDR2 is YFSETQ. There are 16 residues in the CDR3. CDR3 nucleotides: TGCGCCAGCAGCTTTCGTCCGGGACAGGGGACAGATACGCAGTATTTT. It specifies CASSFRPGQGTDTQYF.

The chain recombines TRBV24-1 with TRBJ1-1; maybe TRBD1 (5 bases). Trimming took 6 bases from V and 4 from J, leaving 14 bases between them. The CDR3 consists of 14 residues. CDR1 is KGHDR, CDR2 SFDVKD, per germline. The CDR3 protein is CATSNGVGGTEAFF. CDR3 in DNA: TGTGCCACCAGTAACGGGGTGGGGGGCACTGAAGCTTTCTTT.

The rearrangement links TRBV7-9 to TRBJ2-1; D not certain. The germline CDR1 and CDR2 sequences are SEHNR and FQNEAQ (reference sequence). Trimming left V 5 bases short and J 0 bases short, with 8 bases between. This CDR3 has 14 residues. The CDR3 region is CASSPRNSYNEQFF. DNA of the CDR3: TGTGCCAGCAGCCCCAGGAACTCCTACAATGAGCAGTTCTTC. The full variable domain, its missing parts supplied by reference TRBV7-9 and TRBJ2-1, is DTGVSQNPRHKITKRGQNVTFRCDPISEHNRLYWYRQTLGQGPEFLTYFQNEAQLEKSRLLSDRFSAERPKGSFSTLEIQRTEQGDSAMYLCASSPRNSYNEQFFGPGTRLTVL.

In DNA, the CDR3 is TGTGCCAGCAGCGGCCCCCCGAAGAGCAATCAGCCCCAGCATTTT. Protein: CASSGPPKSNQPQHF. The J gene is TRBJ1-5, the V gene TRBV7-8; D remains unclear. V was pared by 5 bases and J by 1 base, with 12 bases between. CDR1 SGHVS and CDR2 FQNEAQ come from the germline V gene. CDR3 length: 15 amino acids. Full variable domain (rest looked up from reference TRBV7-8 and TRBJ1-5): GAGVSQSPRYKVAKRGQDVALRCDPISGHVSLFWYQQALGQGPEFLTYFQNEAQLDKSGLPSDRFFAERPEGSVSTLKIQRTQQEDSAVYLCASSGPPKSNQPQHFGDGTRLSIL.

V usage is TRBV5-4 and J usage is TRBJ2-1; possibly TRBD2 for D (6 bases). Germline values: CDR1 SGHNT, CDR2 YYREEE (reference sequence). V gave up 2 bases and J gave up 3 bases, with 12 bases separating them. CDR3 size: 15 residues. The CDR3 region has the DNA TGTGCCAGCAGCTTCTCAGTGGGGGGCTACAATGAGCAGTTCTTC. This encodes CASSFSVGGYNEQFF.

V usage is TRBV19 and J usage is TRBJ1-1, with D unclear. The CDR3 is made up of 14 amino acids. Per germline, CDR1 LNHDA and CDR2 SQIVND (reference sequence). Trimming removed 3 bases at V and 2 bases at J, with 10 bases between. CDR3 loop: CASSMGGPNTEAFF. As DNA, the CDR3 is TGTGCCAGTAGTATGGGTGGGCCAAACACTGAAGCTTTCTTT.

This chain links TRBV19 with TRBJ1-6; 7 bases agree with TRBD1. The CDR3 covers 14 residues. J lost 7 bases, V lost 7 bases, and 7 bases had no gene match. CDR1 and CDR2 (germline): LNHDA, SQIVND (reference sequence). The CDR3 sequence: CASKRGQVNSPLHF. The DNA of the CDR3 is TGTGCCAGTAAGAGGGGGCAGGTAAATTCACCCCTCCACTTT.

This chain uses TRBV2 with TRBJ2-7; 9 nucleotides agree with TRBD2. Germline assignment: CDR1 SNHLY and CDR2 FYNNEI. The CDR3 loop spans 15 amino acids. Unmatched junction bases numbered 8, after V lost 3 bases and J lost 5 bases. CDR3 nucleotides: TGTGCCAGCAGTGAGACCAGCGGGAGGCCCCACGAGCAGTACTTC. Amino acids: CASSETSGRPHEQYF.

The table lists this clone with a count of one. The chain is built from TRBV18 and TRBJ1-5; no reliable D call. The V end lost 4 bases, the J end lost 0 bases, and 13 bases lay between the germline ends. Germline V gene data show CDR1 as KGHSH and CDR2 as LQKENI. The CDR3 contains 16 residues. CDR3 DNA sequence: TGTGCCAGCTCACAAACCGGGAGCTATAGCAATCAGCCCCAGCATTTT. This translates into CASSQTGSYSNQPQHF. The full variable domain, in which reference TRBV18 and TRBJ1-5 provide the parts outside the CDR3, is NAGVMQNPRHLVRRRGQEARLRCSPMKGHSHVYWYRQLPEEGLKFMVYLQKENIIDESGMPKERFSAEFPKEGPSILRIQQVVRGDSAAYFCASSQTGSYSNQPQHFGDGTRLSIL.

CDR3 in amino acids: CASSKQGPNYGYTF. The CDR3 DNA reads TGTGCCAGCAGCAAACAGGGGCCTAACTATGGCTACACCTTC. The chain recombines TRBV21-1 with TRBJ1-2; the D call of TRBD1 is as the table states it, not checked on the DNA. TRBV21-1 is a known pseudogene. CDR3 length: 14 amino acids.

The chain is built from TRBV5-1 and TRBJ2-3; 8 bases align to TRBD2. The germline V gene has CDR1 SGHRS and CDR2 YFSETQ. The junction had 1 base not matched to a gene; V was cut back by 7 bases and J by 0 bases. The CDR3 sequence is 13 residues long. CDR3 DNA: TGCGCCAGCGGGACTAGTAGCACAGATACGCAGTATTTT. It codes for CASGTSSTDTQYF.

The chain links TRBV7-3 to TRBJ1-1; the match to TRBD1 covers 8 bases. Trimming removed 5 bases from V and 5 bases from J; junction bases left unmatched: 7. CDR1 and CDR2 (germline): SGHTA, FQGTGA. The CDR3 runs to 14 residues. This chain's CDR3 is CASSPGQVATEAFF. The CDR3 DNA is TGTGCCAGCAGCCCGGGACAGGTCGCTACTGAAGCTTTCTTT.

The chain carries TRBV15 and TRBJ2-2; TRBD1 aligns across 7 bases. Per the germline V gene, CDR1 is LNHNV and CDR2 is YYDKDF (reference sequence). The CDR3 is made up of 17 amino acids. V lost 3 bases, J lost 0 bases, and 7 bases stayed unmatched. Written as DNA, the CDR3 is TGTGCCACCAGCAGCCCCAGGGGGTGGGCGAACACCGGGGAGCTGTTTTTT. It specifies CATSSPRGWANTGELFF.

J is TRBJ2-7 and V is TRBV5-1, with D possibly TRBD2 on 6 matching bases. The V end lost 5 bases, the J end lost 6 bases, and 18 bases lay between the germline ends. The V gene's germline CDR1 is SGHRS and CDR2 YFSETQ. The CDR3 is made up of 14 amino acids. Written as DNA, the CDR3 is TGCGCCAGCAGTTCCCCCGGGAGAGCGGTCGAGCAGTACTTC. Protein: CASSSPGRAVEQYF.

The chain links TRBV19 to TRBJ2-1; D ambiguous. The V end lost 6 bases, the J end lost 5 bases, and 14 bases lay between the germline ends. Germline V CDR1 and CDR2: LNHDA, SQIVND (reference sequence). The CDR3 runs 14 residues. The CDR3 nucleotides read TGTGCCAGTAGCGGGTCCAACTCAAACAATGAGCAGTTCTTC. Protein sequence: CASSGSNSNNEQFF.

V usage is TRBV28 and J usage is TRBJ1-3, with no clear D. The germline gives CDR1 MDHEN, CDR2 SYDVKM. V dropped 6 bases and J dropped 2 bases, with 8 bases sitting between them. The CDR3 covers 13 residues. The CDR3 bases are TGTGCCAGCAGCCCTACGACTGGAAACACCATATATTTT. Translation gives CASSPTTGNTIYF.

The J gene is TRBJ1-2, the V gene TRBV9; 8 bases agree with TRBD1. The CDR3 totals 15 residues. The germline V gene has CDR1 SGDLS and CDR2 YYNGEE. The ends lost 2 bases at V and 2 bases at J; junction bases unmatched: 5. DNA of the CDR3: TGTGCCAGCAGCGTGCATGGACAGGGAAACTATGGCTACACCTTC. It is translated as CASSVHGQGNYGYTF.

The chain combines TRBV12-2 with TRBJ2-2; the table's D call TRBD2 went unverified against the DNA. TRBV12-2 is reported as a pseudogene. This CDR3 has 15 residues. CDR3 nucleotide sequence: TGTGCAAGTCGCTTAAGCCGGGGAGTATACGGGGAGCTGTTTTTT. Translation gives CASRLSRGVYGELFF.

Only a few counts were recorded for this clone. The chain couples TRBV30 to TRBJ1-1; TRBD1 matches at 7 bases. Germline loops: CDR1 GTSNPN, CDR2 SVGIG (reference sequence). Trimming at V came to 5 bases and at J to 12 bases, leaving 9 bases not matched to a gene. The CDR3 runs 11 residues. CDR3 sequence: CAWRDRDFSFF. The CDR3 region has the DNA TGTGCCTGGCGCGACAGGGATTTTTCTTTCTTT.

The rearrangement links TRBV7-3 to TRBJ2-1; 9 nucleotides line up with TRBD2. The CDR3 runs 18 residues. Germline V CDR1 and CDR2: SGHTA, FQGTGA. V lost 5 bases to trimming and J lost 6 bases; unmatched junction nucleotides: 17. Here the CDR3 reads CASSTRIGRASGVNEQFF. The CDR3, as DNA: TGTGCCAGCAGCACCCGCATAGGACGTGCTAGCGGGGTCAATGAGCAGTTCTTC.

CDR3 residues: CASRGIGANTGELFF. In DNA, the CDR3 is TGTGCCAGCAGGGGTATAGGAGCGAACACCGGGGAGCTGTTTTTT. The chain uses TRBV6-5 and TRBJ2-2; unclear D gene. Between the trimmed V and J ends, which lost 6 bases and 0 bases, there was a span of 11 bases. The CDR3 loop spans 15 amino acids. The germline CDR1 and CDR2 sequences are MNHEY and SVGAGI.

The chain has TRBV20-1 and TRBJ2-1; TRBD2 agrees at 8 bases. The CDR3 runs to 13 residues. Germline lookup yields CDR1 DFQATT and CDR2 SNEGSKA (reference sequence). Losses at the gene ends were 3 bases for V and 3 bases for J; bases not matched to a gene: 1. CDR3 protein: CSASGTSYNEQFF. The CDR3 DNA reads as TGCAGTGCTAGTGGGACTAGCTACAATGAGCAGTTCTTC.

The chain carries TRBV5-1 and TRBJ2-7, with TRBD1 as a possible D gene (5 bases). The CDR3 is 15 amino acids. V lost 4 bases and J lost 1, with 15 bases in between. Per germline, CDR1 SGHRS and CDR2 YFSETQ. This CDR3 is CASSRLQGYSYEQYF. The CDR3 DNA sequence: TGCGCCAGCAGCCGGCTCCAGGGCTATTCCTACGAGCAGTACTTC.

The chain is built from TRBV14 and TRBJ1-2, with 7 bases fitting TRBD1. Germline CDR1 and CDR2: SGHDN and FVKESK. There are 14 residues in the CDR3. J was trimmed by 3 bases and V by 5 bases; bases with no gene match: 6. As DNA, the CDR3 is TGTGCCAGCAGCTGGACAGGAGATTACTATGGCTACACCTTC. Its protein product is CASSWTGDYYGYTF.

The chain carries TRBV5-8 and TRBJ1-5; possibly TRBD1 for D (5 bases). V lost 3 bases to trimming and J lost 4 bases, with 8 bases between them. Germline V gives CDR1 SGHTS, CDR2 YDEGEE. The CDR3 sequence is 13 residues long. The CDR3 nucleotides read TGTGCCAGCAGCTACAGGTCGAATCAGCCCCAGCATTTT. Its translation is CASSYRSNQPQHF.